This T cell receptor beta chain emerged from a study of cytomegalovirus exposure and HLA in healthy donors. Findings and caveats of the study: In a later analysis, HLA-associated beta chains showed higher expansion and lower generation probabilities than comparable chains. A list of more than 150 TCR beta chains associated with cytomegalovirus was given.

Trimming took 2 bases from V and 4 from J; bases not matched to a gene: 2. The CDR3 consists of 15 residues. CDR1 MNHNS and CDR2 SASEGT come from the germline V gene. Primers: 60 Vbeta forward and 13 Jbeta reverse. The data were produced by immunoSEQ multiplex PCR, yet TCRdb's version contains in-frame clones alone and is incomplete. The table counts over 110,000 clones; around 0.96% lies in the top ten. Remarks on this clone: No antigen is known for it.

Sequenced sample: PBMCs. The chain combines TRBV6-1 with TRBJ2-1, with 10 bases that match TRBD2. The receptor was isolated from a male donor in good health and CMV-seronegative. The CDR3 sequence is CASSELAGEYNEQFF. The CDR3 DNA reads as TGTGCCAGCAGTGAACTAGCGGGGGAATACAATGAGCAGTTCTTC.